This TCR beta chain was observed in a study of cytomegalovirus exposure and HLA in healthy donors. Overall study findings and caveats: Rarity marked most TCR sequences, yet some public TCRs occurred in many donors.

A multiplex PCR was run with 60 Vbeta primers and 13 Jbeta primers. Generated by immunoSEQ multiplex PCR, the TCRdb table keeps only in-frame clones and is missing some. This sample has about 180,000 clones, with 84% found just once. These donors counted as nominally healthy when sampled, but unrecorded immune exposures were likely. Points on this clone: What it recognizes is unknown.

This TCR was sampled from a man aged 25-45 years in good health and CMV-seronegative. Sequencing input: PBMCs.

For the CDR3, the DNA is TGTGCCAGCAGCTTAGTCTTCGGACAGGGTCTCGGCGAGCAGTACTTC. Amino acid sequence: CASSLVFGQGLGEQYF. This chain joins TRBV11-2 and TRBJ2-7; 8 nucleotides align to TRBD1. Germline V CDR1 and CDR2: SGHAT, FQNNGV. The CDR3 is 16 amino acids. After removal of 1 base from V and 6 bases from J, the junction contained 11 bases not matched to a gene.